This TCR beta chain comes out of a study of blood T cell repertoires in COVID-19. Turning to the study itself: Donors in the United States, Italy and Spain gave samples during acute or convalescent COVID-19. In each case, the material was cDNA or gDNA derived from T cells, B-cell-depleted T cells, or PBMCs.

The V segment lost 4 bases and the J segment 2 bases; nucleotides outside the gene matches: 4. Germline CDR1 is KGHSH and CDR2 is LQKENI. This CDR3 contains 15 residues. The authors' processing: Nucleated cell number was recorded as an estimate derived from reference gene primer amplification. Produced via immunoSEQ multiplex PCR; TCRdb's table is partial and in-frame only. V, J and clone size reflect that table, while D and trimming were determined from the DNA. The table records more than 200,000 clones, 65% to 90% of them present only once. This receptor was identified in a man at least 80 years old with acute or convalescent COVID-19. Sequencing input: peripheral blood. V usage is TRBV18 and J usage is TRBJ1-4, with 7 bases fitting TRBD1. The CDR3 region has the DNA TGTGCCAGCTCACAGGGGACAGTCACTAATGAAAAACTGTTTTTT. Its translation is CASSQGTVTNEKLFF.